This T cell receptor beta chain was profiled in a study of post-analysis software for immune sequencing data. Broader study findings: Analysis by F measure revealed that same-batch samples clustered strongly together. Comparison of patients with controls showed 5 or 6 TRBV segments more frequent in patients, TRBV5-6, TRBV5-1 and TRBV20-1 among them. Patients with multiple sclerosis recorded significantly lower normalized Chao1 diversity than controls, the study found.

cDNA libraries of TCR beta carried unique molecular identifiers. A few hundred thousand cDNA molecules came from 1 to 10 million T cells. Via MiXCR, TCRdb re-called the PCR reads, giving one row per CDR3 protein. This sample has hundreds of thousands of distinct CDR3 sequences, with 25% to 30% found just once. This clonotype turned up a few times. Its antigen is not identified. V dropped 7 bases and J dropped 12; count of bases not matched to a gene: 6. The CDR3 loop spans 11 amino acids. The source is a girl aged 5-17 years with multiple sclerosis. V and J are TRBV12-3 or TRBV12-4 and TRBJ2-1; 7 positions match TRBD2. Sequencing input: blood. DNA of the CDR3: TGTGCCAGCACCAAATCGGGGGGGCAGTTCTTC. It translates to CASTKSGGQFF.